These T cell receptor beta chains were read from a single sample in a study of beta chain features in type 1 diabetes. This table comes from immunoSEQ multiplex PCR, and its TCRdb copy is limited to in-frame clones, with some not included. This table holds 150,000 to 190,000 clones, around 8.5% found once. The sequenced material came from central memory CD4+ T cells from blood. These receptors were obtained from a man younger than 30 in good health. Both conserved end residues are part of each CDR3. Fields, in order: clone size, V gene, J gene, D gene, CDR3 protein, CDR3 DNA. The D gene is left open where the match is weak. Some rows have no size entry. The others give once, few or many, or a class for an expanded clone.

clone size: .; V gene: TRBV11-2; J gene: TRBJ2-5; D gene: .; CDR3 protein: CASSFNEETQYF; CDR3 DNA: TGTGCCAGCAGCTTCAATGAAGAGACCCAGTACTTC
clone size: many; V gene: TRBV27; J gene: TRBJ2-5; D gene: TRBD1; CDR3 protein: CASSPDRALETQYF; CDR3 DNA: TGTGCCAGCAGTCCCGACAGGGCGTTGGAGACCCAGTACTTC
clone size: .; V gene: TRBV7-7; J gene: TRBJ2-3; D gene: TRBD2; CDR3 protein: CASSPGLAGDTQYF; CDR3 DNA: TGTGCCAGCAGCCCCGGACTAGCGGGAGATACGCAGTATTTT
clone size: .; V gene: TRBV11-3; J gene: TRBJ2-2; D gene: TRBD2; CDR3 protein: CASSLDQGGSVHTGELFF; CDR3 DNA: TGTGCCAGCAGCTTAGATCAGGGAGGGAGTGTGCACACCGGGGAGCTGTTTTTT
clone size: few; V gene: TRBV6-5; J gene: TRBJ2-2; D gene: .; CDR3 protein: CASKTAANTGELFF; CDR3 DNA: TGTGCCAGCAAAACAGCGGCGAACACCGGGGAGCTGTTTTTT
clone size: few; V gene: TRBV5-1; J gene: TRBJ2-3; D gene: .; CDR3 protein: CASRSASEADTQYF; CDR3 DNA: TGCGCCAGCAGAAGTGCTAGCGAAGCCGATACGCAGTATTTT
clone size: few; V gene: TRBV6-5; J gene: TRBJ1-6; D gene: TRBD1; CDR3 protein: CASKFTGGHNSPLHF; CDR3 DNA: TGTGCCAGCAAGTTCACAGGGGGGCATAATTCACCCCTCCACTTT
clone size: many; V gene: TRBV7-2; J gene: TRBJ2-7; D gene: .; CDR3 protein: CASSGITGLEQYF; CDR3 DNA: TGTGCCAGCAGCGGGATTACAGGGCTCGAGCAGTACTTC
clone size: many; V gene: TRBV7-2; J gene: TRBJ1-2; D gene: TRBD1; CDR3 protein: CASSTPGAGGNYGYTF; CDR3 DNA: TGTGCCAGCAGCACCCCGGGGGCAGGGGGGAACTATGGCTACACCTTC
clone size: few; V gene: TRBV18; J gene: TRBJ2-5; D gene: TRBD1; CDR3 protein: CASARGQGLQETQYF; CDR3 DNA: TGTGCCAGCGCGAGAGGACAGGGATTACAAGAGACCCAGTACTTC
clone size: .; V gene: TRBV28; J gene: TRBJ1-5; D gene: .; CDR3 protein: CASSEEGGNQPQHF; CDR3 DNA: TGTGCCAGCAGTGAGGAGGGAGGCAATCAGCCCCAGCATTTT
clone size: .; V gene: TRBV27; J gene: TRBJ1-2; D gene: TRBD1; CDR3 protein: CASSLQGQGAFGYTF; CDR3 DNA: TGTGCCAGCAGTTTACAGGGACAGGGGGCCTTTGGCTACACCTTC
clone size: .; V gene: TRBV6-5; J gene: TRBJ2-1; D gene: TRBD2; CDR3 protein: CASSSPQRGSYNEQFF; CDR3 DNA: TGTGCCAGCAGTTCACCCCAGCGGGGCTCCTACAATGAGCAGTTCTTC
clone size: few; V gene: TRBV6-1; J gene: TRBJ1-5; D gene: .; CDR3 protein: CASSELGGNQPQHF; CDR3 DNA: TGTGCCAGCAGTGAACTCGGGGGCAATCAGCCCCAGCATTTT
clone size: few; V gene: TRBV19; J gene: TRBJ2-7; D gene: .; CDR3 protein: CASSYDSFYEQYF; CDR3 DNA: TGTGCCAGTAGTTATGACAGCTTCTACGAGCAGTACTTC
clone size: .; V gene: TRBV6-6; J gene: TRBJ1-2; D gene: .; CDR3 protein: CASSTTGLYTF; CDR3 DNA: TGTGCCAGCAGTACCACAGGGCTCTACACCTTC
clone size: .; V gene: TRBV5-6; J gene: TRBJ1-1; D gene: .; CDR3 protein: CASSLGRGVTEAFF; CDR3 DNA: TGTGCCAGCAGCTTGGGGCGGGGAGTCACTGAAGCTTTCTTT
clone size: .; V gene: TRBV7-3; J gene: TRBJ2-3; D gene: .; CDR3 protein: CASSLGGGGPSDTQYF; CDR3 DNA: TGTGCCAGCAGCTTAGGTGGCGGGGGCCCGTCAGATACGCAGTATTTT
clone size: many; V gene: TRBV4-2; J gene: TRBJ1-1; D gene: .; CDR3 protein: CASSQAQGGGTEAFF; CDR3 DNA: TGTGCCAGCAGCCAAGCCCAGGGCGGGGGGACTGAAGCTTTCTTT
clone size: few; V gene: TRBV6-6; J gene: TRBJ2-3; D gene: .; CDR3 protein: CASSYADTQYF; CDR3 DNA: TGTGCCAGCAGCTATGCAGATACGCAGTATTTT
clone size: .; V gene: TRBV7-3; J gene: TRBJ2-4; D gene: .; CDR3 protein: CASSLGGAGGNIQYF; CDR3 DNA: TGTGCCAGCAGCTTAGGAGGGGCCGGGGGAAACATTCAGTACTTC
clone size: .; V gene: TRBV5-1; J gene: TRBJ2-5; D gene: TRBD1; CDR3 protein: CASSRQGAGETQYF; CDR3 DNA: TGCGCCAGCAGCCGACAGGGGGCTGGAGAGACCCAGTACTTC
clone size: few; V gene: TRBV21-1; J gene: TRBJ2-7; D gene: .; CDR3 protein: CASSLRAGGYEQYF; CDR3 DNA: TGTGCCAGCAGCCTTCGGGCAGGGGGCTACGAGCAGTACTTC
clone size: .; V gene: TRBV9; J gene: TRBJ2-1; D gene: TRBD2; CDR3 protein: CASSASGGAVNEQFF; CDR3 DNA: TGTGCCAGCAGCGCAAGCGGGGGGGCCGTCAATGAGCAGTTCTTC
clone size: .; V gene: TRBV19; J gene: TRBJ2-1; D gene: TRBD2; CDR3 protein: CASSIRAGGQAPYNEQFF; CDR3 DNA: TGTGCCAGTAGTATTCGGGCGGGGGGGCAGGCCCCCTACAATGAGCAGTTCTTC
clone size: few; V gene: TRBV7-2; J gene: TRBJ1-6; D gene: .; CDR3 protein: CASSFRMQDSPLHF; CDR3 DNA: TGTGCCAGCAGCTTCAGGATGCAGGATTCACCCCTCCACTTT
clone size: few; V gene: TRBV6-1; J gene: TRBJ2-6; D gene: .; CDR3 protein: CATSEGSGANVLTF; CDR3 DNA: TGTGCCACCTCAGAGGGCTCTGGGGCCAACGTCCTGACTTTC
clone size: .; V gene: TRBV5-6; J gene: TRBJ2-6; D gene: .; CDR3 protein: CASSGRLSGANVLTF; CDR3 DNA: TGTGCCAGCAGCGGCCGACTATCTGGGGCCAACGTCCTGACTTTC
clone size: few; V gene: TRBV7-6; J gene: TRBJ2-7; D gene: .; CDR3 protein: CASSLANQGSYEQYF; CDR3 DNA: TGTGCCAGCAGCTTAGCCAACCAGGGAAGCTACGAGCAGTACTTC
clone size: .; V gene: TRBV30; J gene: TRBJ2-7; D gene: TRBD1; CDR3 protein: CAWSAGTGVEQYF; CDR3 DNA: TGTGCCTGGAGTGCCGGGACAGGAGTAGAGCAGTACTTC
clone size: few; V gene: TRBV6-5; J gene: TRBJ2-7; D gene: .; CDR3 protein: CASGEGGFSYEQYF; CDR3 DNA: TGTGCCAGCGGGGAGGGGGGCTTCTCCTACGAGCAGTACTTC
clone size: few; V gene: TRBV9; J gene: TRBJ1-1; D gene: .; CDR3 protein: CASSVDRSTEAFF; CDR3 DNA: TGTGCCAGCAGCGTAGACAGAAGCACTGAAGCTTTCTTT
clone size: .; V gene: TRBV2; J gene: TRBJ1-5; D gene: .; CDR3 protein: CASSGGQGRFQPQHF; CDR3 DNA: TGTGCCAGCAGTGGTGGGCAGGGGAGATTTCAGCCCCAGCATTTT
clone size: .; V gene: TRBV18; J gene: TRBJ1-5; D gene: TRBD1; CDR3 protein: CASSPNPPGQGGYSNQPQHF; CDR3 DNA: TGTGCCAGCTCACCAAACCCTCCGGGACAGGGGGGATATTCAAATCAGCCCCAGCATTTT
clone size: .; V gene: TRBV11-2; J gene: TRBJ2-2; D gene: TRBD2; CDR3 protein: CASRRGSGRAGELFF; CDR3 DNA: TGTGCCAGCAGGCGCGGTAGCGGGAGGGCCGGGGAGCTGTTTTTT
clone size: few; V gene: TRBV11-3; J gene: TRBJ2-1; D gene: TRBD2; CDR3 protein: CASSPPGLAGYNEQFF; CDR3 DNA: TGTGCCAGCAGCCCACCGGGACTAGCGGGCTACAATGAGCAGTTCTTC
clone size: .; V gene: TRBV19; J gene: TRBJ2-5; D gene: .; CDR3 protein: CASSPGPGQEETQYF; CDR3 DNA: TGTGCCAGTAGCCCAGGGCCGGGACAAGAAGAGACCCAGTACTTC
clone size: few; V gene: TRBV30; J gene: TRBJ1-2; D gene: .; CDR3 protein: CAWSWAPGGGFGYTF; CDR3 DNA: TGTGCCTGGAGCTGGGCGCCCGGGGGAGGCTTCGGCTACACCTTC
clone size: .; V gene: TRBV28; J gene: TRBJ1-5; D gene: .; CDR3 protein: CASSLGSRHQPQHF; CDR3 DNA: TGTGCCAGCAGTTTAGGGAGTCGGCATCAGCCCCAGCATTTT
clone size: many; V gene: TRBV6-5; J gene: TRBJ2-5; D gene: .; CDR3 protein: CASRYQETQYF; CDR3 DNA: TGTGCCAGCAGATATCAAGAGACCCAGTACTTC
clone size: few; V gene: TRBV6-1; J gene: TRBJ2-7; D gene: TRBD2; CDR3 protein: CASRGLAAYEQYF; CDR3 DNA: TGTGCCAGCAGGGGACTAGCGGCCTACGAGCAGTACTTC
clone size: .; V gene: TRBV28; J gene: TRBJ2-2; D gene: .; CDR3 protein: CASSTTSTGELFF; CDR3 DNA: TGTGCCAGCAGCACCACTTCTACCGGGGAGCTGTTTTTT
clone size: few; V gene: TRBV7-2; J gene: TRBJ2-7; D gene: TRBD1; CDR3 protein: CASSLGLGQGLYEQYF; CDR3 DNA: TGTGCCAGCAGCTTAGGATTGGGACAGGGCCTCTACGAGCAGTACTTC
clone size: many; V gene: TRBV30; J gene: TRBJ2-5; D gene: TRBD2; CDR3 protein: CAWTSGRETQYF; CDR3 DNA: TGTGCCTGGACCTCCGGGAGGGAGACCCAGTACTTC
clone size: few; V gene: TRBV25-1; J gene: TRBJ1-1; D gene: .; CDR3 protein: CASSFQNTEAFF; CDR3 DNA: TGTGCCAGCAGTTTCCAGAACACTGAAGCTTTCTTT